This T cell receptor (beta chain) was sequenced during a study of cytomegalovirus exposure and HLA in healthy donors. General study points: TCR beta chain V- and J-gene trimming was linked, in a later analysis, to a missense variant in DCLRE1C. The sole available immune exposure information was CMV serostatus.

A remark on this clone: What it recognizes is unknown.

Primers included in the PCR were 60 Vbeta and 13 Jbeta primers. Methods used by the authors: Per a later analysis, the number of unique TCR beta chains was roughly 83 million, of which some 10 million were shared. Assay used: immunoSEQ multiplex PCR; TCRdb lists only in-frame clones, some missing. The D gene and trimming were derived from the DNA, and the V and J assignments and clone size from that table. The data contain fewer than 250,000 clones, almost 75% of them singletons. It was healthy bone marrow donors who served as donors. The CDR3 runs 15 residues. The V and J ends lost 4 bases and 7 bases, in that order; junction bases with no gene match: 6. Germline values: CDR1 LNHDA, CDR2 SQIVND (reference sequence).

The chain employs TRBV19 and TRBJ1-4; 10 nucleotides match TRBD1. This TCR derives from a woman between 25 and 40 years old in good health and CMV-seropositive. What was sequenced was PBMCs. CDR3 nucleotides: TGTGCCAGTAGTAGCGGACAGGGGGATGCTGAAAAACTGTTTTTT. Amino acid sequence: CASSSGQGDAEKLFF.